A selection of T cell receptor beta chains follows, all from one sample in a study of OX40 agonist ivuxolimab in advanced cancers. The table came from immunoSEQ multiplex PCR; TCRdb's copy has only in-frame clones and leaves some out. Here the sample spans thousands of clones, about 66% being singletons. The sample here was CD4+ or CD8+ T cells sorted from blood, taken in a trial of the OX40 agonist ivuxolimab. These receptors all come from an adult with an advanced solid tumor such as melanoma, head and neck, liver or kidney cancer. The conserved cysteine and the conserved F or W are not part of the CDR3 here.

cdr3_aa,cdr3_length,v_call
ASSFPQNTEAF,11,TRBV5-5
ASSYRGVDEKLF,12,TRBV6-5
ASTKTSGSSYEQY,13,TRBV6-5
ASSSSTGITEAF,12,TRBV7-6
ATSRVVAPQETQY,13,TRBV15
SVRTGTGGHEQY,12,TRBV29-1
ASSIPNRDDEQF,12,TRBV2
ASTPGQGYYEQY,12,TRBV6-5
ASSQPRGREDTEAF,14,TRBV4-1
ASSSPLGRAHNEQF,14,TRBV28
AWKFGGYT,8,TRBV30
ASSEGGDGINEQF,13,TRBV6-1
ASSIQGSSYNEQF,13,TRBV19
ASSPGGFSYNEQF,13,TRBV5-4
ASSVLAGGTDTQY,13,TRBV6-1
ASSIGTSGAYNEQF,14,TRBV19
ASSSRTGGGEQY,12,TRBV27
ASSLGQMNTEAF,12,TRBV11-1
ASSLSRGAYEQY,12,TRBV7-9
ASSIAGVGVNEQF,13,TRBV19
ASSPNHREASGTYEQY,16,TRBV7-9
ASSTGTSGKTAYTQY,15,TRBV13
AWSEGYEQY,9,TRBV30
ASSDSLATTGELF,13,TRBV6-4
ASSAPPQQY,9,TRBV6-4
ASSFGGTEAF,10,TRBV5-6
ASSWPGQDFYEQY,13,TRBV5-6
ASSPYRSDEQF,11,TRBV5-4
ASSGGQPPNTEAF,13,TRBV5-1
ATRQGGDNEQF,11,TRBV6-1
ASSFSGWQETQY,12,TRBV5-1
ASSVHRQGGGTDTQY,15,TRBV6-1
ASSLAHTNYGYT,12,TRBV19
ASSPETGNEQY,11,TRBV5-4
ASSPQGGSYGYT,12,TRBV6-4
ASSPITWTGGIGDILGEQF,19,TRBV27
ASSARTGAYEQY,12,TRBV27
ASSSRSYDYEQY,12,TRBV28
ASSFHPVKANYGYT,14,TRBV12-1
ASSTSGSYNEQF,12,TRBV7-9
ASSLEGVAAF,10,TRBV13
ASSLAVGSTEAF,12,TRBV5-4
ASSTGTRSLQF,11,TRBV7-9
ATSPPGDSYEQY,12,TRBV15
ASRVTSGTTYEQY,13,TRBV27
ASSPLAGGTGELF,13,TRBV7-9
ASSPRGGGLSSGNTIY,16,TRBV11-2
ANPRPGSNQPQH,12,TRBV27
SAGGEGEQY,9,TRBV20-1
ASYGLNYGYT,10,TRBV27
ASSPTQGGRPYNEQF,15,TRBV27
ASHRPGGSDQPQH,13,TRBV19